The rows below give T cell receptor beta chains drawn from one sample of a study of early T cells in non-severe SARS-CoV-2 infection. TCRdb reanalysed the 5' RACE reads using MiXCR and keeps one entry per CDR3 protein. The data contain tens of thousands of distinct CDR3 sequences, about 6% of them singletons. Sequencing was done on a sample of whole blood. The receptors come from an adult who was a healthcare worker with PCR-confirmed SARS-CoV-2 infection or an uninfected control (not recorded which). Both conserved end residues are part of each CDR3. A D gene is named only where the DNA matches it firmly. Clone size appears in some rows only: once, few, many, or a class for an expanded clone.

CDR3aa,CDR3nt,v_gene,len,j_gene,d_gene,abundance
CASSRGTSGSVTGELFF,TGTGCCAGCAGCCGCGGGACTAGCGGGAGCGTCACCGGGGAGCTGTTTTTT,TRBV3-1,17,TRBJ2-2,TRBD2,few
CASSPAGASYNEQFF,TGTGCCAGCAGCCCTGCGGGGGCTTCCTACAATGAGCAGTTCTTC,TRBV3-1,15,TRBJ2-1,NA,many
CASSRTNAYEQYF,TGTGCCAGCAGTCGAACTAATGCCTACGAGCAGTACTTC,TRBV12-3/TRBV12-4,13,TRBJ2-7,NA,many
CATSKAGFRTDTQYF,TGTGCCACCAGCAAGGCGGGGTTTCGGACAGATACGCAGTATTTT,TRBV15,15,TRBJ2-3,NA,few
CVSSLSGQYEQYF,TGTGTCAGCAGCCTATCAGGGCAGTACGAGCAGTACTTC,TRBV7-2,13,TRBJ2-7,NA,NA
CASSFLGGSSYEQYF,TGTGCCAGCAGTTTCTTGGGCGGTAGCTCCTACGAGCAGTACTTC,TRBV12-3/TRBV12-4,15,TRBJ2-7,NA,many
CASSLVARQGPGNTIYF,TGTGCCAGCAGCTTAGTAGCACGACAGGGGCCTGGAAACACCATATATTTT,TRBV7-6,17,TRBJ1-3,TRBD1,many
CASSRVSWEDYNEQFF,TGTGCCAGCAGTCGGGTCTCATGGGAGGACTACAATGAGCAGTTCTTC,TRBV6-5,16,TRBJ2-1,NA,many
CASSYYSGVNYGYTF,TGTGCCAGCAGTTACTACTCAGGGGTCAACTATGGCTACACCTTC,TRBV6-5,15,TRBJ1-2,NA,many
CASSPLGTGQETQYF,TGTGCCAGCTCACCACTTGGGACAGGCCAAGAGACCCAGTACTTC,TRBV18,15,TRBJ2-5,TRBD1,many